Following are 10 T cell receptor beta chains from one sample sequenced in a study of T cells in Graves' hyperthyroidism and ophthalmopathy. Template material for amplifying TCR beta CDR3 regions consisted of RNA transcripts. HTBI primers were used for first-round RT-PCR of the TCR CDR3. Each CDR3 protein gets one entry after TCRdb re-called the multiplex PCR reads with MiXCR. The sample shows under 450,000 distinct CDR3 sequences, less than 20% of them seen only once. Sequences were obtained from blood. The source of these receptors is a woman aged 18-35 years with Graves' hyperthyroidism.

CDR3 in amino acids: CSAYTPGLAGEETQYF. DNA of the CDR3: TGCAGTGCCTACACACCGGGACTAGCGGGAGAAGAGACCCAGTACTTC. J is TRBJ2-5 and V is TRBV20-1, with 14 bases identical to TRBD2. The CDR3 sequence is 16 residues long. The trim removed 6 bases at V and 3 bases at J, leaving 9 bases unmatched. Germline V gene lookup returns CDR1 DFQATT and CDR2 SNEGSKA (reference sequence).

The V call is TRBV19, the J call TRBJ1-1, with a possible D match to TRBD1 (6 bases). Per germline, CDR1 LNHDA and CDR2 SQIVND (reference sequence). V gave up 3 bases and J gave up 4 bases, with 12 bases separating them. CDR3 length: 14 amino acids. The CDR3 spells CASSMRGASTEAFF. In nucleotides, the CDR3 is TGTGCCAGTAGTATGCGGGGGGCTTCCACTGAAGCTTTCTTT. Full variable domain (rest looked up from reference TRBV19 and TRBJ1-1): DGGITQSPKYLFRKEGQNVTLSCEQNLNHDAMYWYRQDPGQGLRLIYYSQIVNDFQKGDIAEGYSVSREKKESFPLTVTSAQKNPTAFYLCASSMRGASTEAFFGQGTRLTVV.

This rearrangement joins TRBV5-4 to TRBJ2-6, with a tentative D call TRBD2 (5 bases). This CDR3 comprises 16 residues. Germline V gene data show CDR1 as SGHNT and CDR2 as YYREEE (reference sequence). Between the trimmed V and J ends, which lost 4 bases and 4 bases, there was a span of 15 bases. CDR3 DNA sequence: TGTGCCAGCAGCCTGGTCGGGATTTCCGGGGCCAACGTCCTGACTTTC. Its protein product is CASSLVGISGANVLTF.

This clonotype was picked up many times. CDR3 DNA sequence: TGTGCCAGCAGTCCTCCCCCACCCTACGAGCAGTACTTC. It translates to CASSPPPPYEQYF. This chain joins TRBV28 and TRBJ2-7; no clear D. V dropped 5 bases and J dropped 2 bases, with 10 bases sitting between them. Germline V lookup: CDR1 MDHEN, CDR2 SYDVKM. The CDR3 loop spans 13 amino acids.

This sequence joins TRBV5-5 and TRBJ1-2, with TRBD1 matching 7 bases. V was clipped by 4 bases and J by 3 bases; unmatched bases: 12. The CDR3 extends over 16 amino acids. Germline V CDR1 and CDR2: SGHKS, YYEKEE (reference sequence). The CDR3 DNA is TGTGCCAGCAGCCAAGGGACAGCCTGGGGGTACTATGGCTACACCTTC. Translating gives CASSQGTAWGYYGYTF.

The CDR3 loop reads CASRAEATGELFF. In DNA form, the CDR3 reads TGTGCCAGCAGAGCGGAAGCCACCGGGGAGCTGTTTTTT. The chain links TRBV9 to TRBJ2-2, with D possibly matching TRBD2 (5 bases). The CDR3 covers 13 residues. Deletions cut 5 bases from V and 4 bases from J, with 9 bases between. Per the germline V gene, CDR1 is SGDLS and CDR2 is YYNGEE.

This clonotype was seen a few times. The J gene is TRBJ2-5, the V gene TRBV10-3, with D possibly TRBD1 on 5 matching bases. The V and J ends lost 6 bases and 1 base respectively, with 18 bases between them. This CDR3 region has 16 residues. Germline CDR1 is ENHRY and CDR2 is SYGVKD. The CDR3 region is CAISPVGRRAQETQYF. CDR3 in DNA: TGTGCCATCAGCCCGGTTGGTCGCAGGGCCCAAGAGACCCAGTACTTC.

A remark on this clonotype: The germline gene is not matched at one end of the junction; a read error may be the cause. The CDR3 DNA reads as TGTGCCAGCCCACCAGGACTAGCCAGGTTCTTC. This gives the protein CASPPGLARFF. J is TRBJ2-1 and V is TRBV18; 8 bases are shared with TRBD2. CDR1 and CDR2 from the germline V gene are KGHSH and LQKENI. The CDR3 consists of 11 residues.

This clonotype was counted ten times or more. The V and J genes are TRBV6-1 and TRBJ1-1; 12 bases map to TRBD1. Trimming took 5 bases from V and 6 from J; bases not matched to a gene: 7. The CDR3 totals 15 residues. CDR1 is MNHNS, CDR2 SASEGT, per germline. The CDR3 DNA follows: TGTGCCAGCAGTCACTCGGGACAGGGGGCCGCTGAAGCTTTCTTT. This sequence encodes CASSHSGQGAAEAFF.

V gene TRBV4-1 combines with J gene TRBJ2-7; D unclear. The CDR3 contains 15 residues. Germline V gives CDR1 MGHRA, CDR2 YSYEKL. The ends were cut back, 1 base at V and 2 bases at J, with 12 bases in the middle. The CDR3 nucleotides read TGCGCCAGCAGCCAAGCCTCCAGGCTAACCTACGAGCAGTACTTC. It codes for CASSQASRLTYEQYF.